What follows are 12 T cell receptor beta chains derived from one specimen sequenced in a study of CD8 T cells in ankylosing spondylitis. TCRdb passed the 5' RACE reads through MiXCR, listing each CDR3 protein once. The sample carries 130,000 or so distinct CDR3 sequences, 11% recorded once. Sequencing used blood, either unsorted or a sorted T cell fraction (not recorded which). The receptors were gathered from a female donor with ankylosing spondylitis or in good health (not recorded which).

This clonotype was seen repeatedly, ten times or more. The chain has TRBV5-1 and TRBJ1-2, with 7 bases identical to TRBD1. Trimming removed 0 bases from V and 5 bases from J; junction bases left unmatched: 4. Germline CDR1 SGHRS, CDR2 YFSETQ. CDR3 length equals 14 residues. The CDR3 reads CASSLEGARYGYTF. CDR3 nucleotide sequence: TGCGCCAGCAGCTTGGAGGGGGCGAGGTATGGCTACACCTTC.

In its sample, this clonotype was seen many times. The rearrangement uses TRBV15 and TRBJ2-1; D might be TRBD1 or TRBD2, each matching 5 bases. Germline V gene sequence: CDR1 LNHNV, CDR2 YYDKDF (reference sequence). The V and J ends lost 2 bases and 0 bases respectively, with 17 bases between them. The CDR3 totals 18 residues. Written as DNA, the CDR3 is TGTGCCACCAGCAGATCTCCGAGGTCGGGACCCTCCTACAATGAGCAGTTCTTC. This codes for CATSRSPRSGPSYNEQFF.

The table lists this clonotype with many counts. CDR3 protein: CASSPLAAVNQPQHF. The CDR3 DNA is TGCGCCAGCAGCCCTCTAGCGGCAGTCAATCAGCCCCAGCATTTT. This sequence joins TRBV4-1 and TRBJ1-5; D is ambiguous. The CDR3 has 15 amino acids. The germline V and J ends were trimmed by 4 bases and 3 bases, with 13 bases remaining between them. Germline assignment: CDR1 MGHRA and CDR2 YSYEKL.

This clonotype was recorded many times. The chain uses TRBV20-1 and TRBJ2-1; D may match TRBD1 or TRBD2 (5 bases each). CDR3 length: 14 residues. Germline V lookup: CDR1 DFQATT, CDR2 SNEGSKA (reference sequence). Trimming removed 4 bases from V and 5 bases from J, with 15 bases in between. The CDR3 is CSAKTGTSNNEQFF. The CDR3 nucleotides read TGCAGTGCTAAGACCGGGACCTCTAACAATGAGCAGTTCTTC.

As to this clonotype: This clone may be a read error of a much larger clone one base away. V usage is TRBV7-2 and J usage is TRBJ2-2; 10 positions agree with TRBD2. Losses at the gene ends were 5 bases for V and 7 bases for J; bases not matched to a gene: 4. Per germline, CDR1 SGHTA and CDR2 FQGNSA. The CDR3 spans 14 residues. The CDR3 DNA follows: TGTGCCAGCAGCCCGAGACTAGCGGGCGGGGAGCTGTTTTTT. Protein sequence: CASSPRLAGGELFF.

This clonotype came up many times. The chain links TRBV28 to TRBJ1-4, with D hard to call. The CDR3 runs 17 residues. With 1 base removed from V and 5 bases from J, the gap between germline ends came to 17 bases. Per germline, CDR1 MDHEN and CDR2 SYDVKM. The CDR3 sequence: CASSLSSGVQTNEKLFF. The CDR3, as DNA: TGTGCCAGCAGTTTATCGTCCGGGGTTCAGACGAATGAAAAACTGTTTTTT.

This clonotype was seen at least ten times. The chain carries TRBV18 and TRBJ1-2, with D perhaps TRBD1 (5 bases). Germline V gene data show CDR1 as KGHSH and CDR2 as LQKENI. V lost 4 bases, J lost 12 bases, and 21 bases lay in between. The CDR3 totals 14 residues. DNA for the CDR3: TGTGCCAGCTCACTCTATCCTCAGGGATCGGTCGACACCTTC. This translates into CASSLYPQGSVDTF.

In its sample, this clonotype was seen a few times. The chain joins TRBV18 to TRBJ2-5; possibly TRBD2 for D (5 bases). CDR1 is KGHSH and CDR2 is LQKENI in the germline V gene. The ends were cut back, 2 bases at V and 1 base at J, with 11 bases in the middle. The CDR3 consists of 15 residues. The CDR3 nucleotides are TGTGCCAGCTCACCAACCTTAGAGGGCCAAGAGACCCAGTACTTC. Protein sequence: CASSPTLEGQETQYF.

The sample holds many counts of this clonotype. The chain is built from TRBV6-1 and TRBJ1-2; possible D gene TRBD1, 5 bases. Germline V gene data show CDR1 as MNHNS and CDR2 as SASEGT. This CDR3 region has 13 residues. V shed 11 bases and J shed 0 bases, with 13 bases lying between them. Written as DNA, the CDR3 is TGTGCCGGCCGGACAACAGCTAACTATGGCTACACCTTC. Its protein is CAGRTTANYGYTF.

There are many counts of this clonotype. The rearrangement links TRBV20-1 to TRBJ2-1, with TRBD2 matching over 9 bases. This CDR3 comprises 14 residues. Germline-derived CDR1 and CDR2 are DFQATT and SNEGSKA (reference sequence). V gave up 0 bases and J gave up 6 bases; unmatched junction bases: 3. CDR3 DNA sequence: TGCAGTGCTAGAGAACCGGGACTAGCCAATGAGCAGTTCTTC. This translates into CSAREPGLANEQFF.

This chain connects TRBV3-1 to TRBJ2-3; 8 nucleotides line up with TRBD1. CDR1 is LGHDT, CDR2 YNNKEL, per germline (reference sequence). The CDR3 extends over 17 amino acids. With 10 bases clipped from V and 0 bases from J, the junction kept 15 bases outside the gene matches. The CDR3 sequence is CANRMDRAGGSTDTQYF. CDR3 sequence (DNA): TGTGCCAACAGGATGGACAGGGCGGGCGGTAGCACAGATACGCAGTATTTT.

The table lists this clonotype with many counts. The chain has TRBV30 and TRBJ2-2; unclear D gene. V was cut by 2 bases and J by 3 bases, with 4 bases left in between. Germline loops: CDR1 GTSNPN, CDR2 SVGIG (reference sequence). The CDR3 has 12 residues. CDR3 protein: CAWSFYTGELFF. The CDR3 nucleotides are TGTGCCTGGAGTTTCTACACCGGGGAGCTGTTTTTT.